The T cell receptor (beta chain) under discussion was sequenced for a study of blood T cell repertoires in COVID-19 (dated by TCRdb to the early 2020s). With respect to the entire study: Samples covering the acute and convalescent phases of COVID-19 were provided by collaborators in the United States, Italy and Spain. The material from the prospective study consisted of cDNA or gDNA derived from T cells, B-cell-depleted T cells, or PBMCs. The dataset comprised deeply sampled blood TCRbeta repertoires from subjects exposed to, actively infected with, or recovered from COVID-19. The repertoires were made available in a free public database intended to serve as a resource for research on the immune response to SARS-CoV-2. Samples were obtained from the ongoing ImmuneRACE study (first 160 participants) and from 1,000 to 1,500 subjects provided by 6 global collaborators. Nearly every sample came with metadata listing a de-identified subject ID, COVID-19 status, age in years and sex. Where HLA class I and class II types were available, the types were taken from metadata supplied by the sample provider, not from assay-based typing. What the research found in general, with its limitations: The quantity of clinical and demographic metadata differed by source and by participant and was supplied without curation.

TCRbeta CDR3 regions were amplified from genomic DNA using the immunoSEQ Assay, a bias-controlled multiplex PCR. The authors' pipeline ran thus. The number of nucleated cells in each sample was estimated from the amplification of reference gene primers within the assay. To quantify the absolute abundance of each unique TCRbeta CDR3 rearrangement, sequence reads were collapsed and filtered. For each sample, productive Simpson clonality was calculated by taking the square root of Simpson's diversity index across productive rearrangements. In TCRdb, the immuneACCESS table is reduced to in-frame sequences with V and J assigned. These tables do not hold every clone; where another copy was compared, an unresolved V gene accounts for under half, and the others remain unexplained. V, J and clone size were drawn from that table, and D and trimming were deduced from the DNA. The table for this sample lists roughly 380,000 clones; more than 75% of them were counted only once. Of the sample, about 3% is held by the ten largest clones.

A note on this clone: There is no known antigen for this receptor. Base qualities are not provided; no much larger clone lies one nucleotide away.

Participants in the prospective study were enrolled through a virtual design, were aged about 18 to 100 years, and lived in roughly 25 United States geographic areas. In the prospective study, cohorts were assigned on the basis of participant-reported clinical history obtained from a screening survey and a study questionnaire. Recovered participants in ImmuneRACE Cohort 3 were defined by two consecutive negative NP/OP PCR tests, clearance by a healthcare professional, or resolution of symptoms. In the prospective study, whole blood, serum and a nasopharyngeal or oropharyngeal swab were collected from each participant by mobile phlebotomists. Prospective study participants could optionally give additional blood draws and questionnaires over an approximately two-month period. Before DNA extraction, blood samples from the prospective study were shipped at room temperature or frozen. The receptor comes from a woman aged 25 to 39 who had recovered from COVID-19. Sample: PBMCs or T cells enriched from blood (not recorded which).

The sequenced DNA is TGTGCCAGCTCCTTCGGACTCACAGATACGCAGTATTTT. This encodes CASSFGLTDTQYF. The chain is made from TRBV18 and TRBJ2-3, and TRBD2 may be the D gene, going by 5 matching bases. The germline V gene provides CDR1 KGHSH and CDR2 LQKENI. Reading from cysteine to phenylalanine, the CDR3 counts 13 amino acids. Just the 39-base CDR3 DNA is kept, in frame starting at base 1. The junction shows trimming of 6 bases on V and 2 bases on J, plus 9 bases between the germline ends.